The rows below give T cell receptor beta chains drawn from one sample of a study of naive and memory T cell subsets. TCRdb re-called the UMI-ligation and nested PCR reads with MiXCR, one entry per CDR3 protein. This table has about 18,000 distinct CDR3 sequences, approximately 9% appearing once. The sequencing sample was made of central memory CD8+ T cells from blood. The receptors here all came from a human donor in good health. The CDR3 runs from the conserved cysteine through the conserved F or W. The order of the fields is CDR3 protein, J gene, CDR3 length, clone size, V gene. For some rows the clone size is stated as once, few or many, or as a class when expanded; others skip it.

CASSHHRGGTYEQYF TRBJ2-7 15 few TRBV14
CASSEVGDSNIQYF TRBJ2-4 14 - TRBV6-1
CASALLTALDTGELFF TRBJ2-2 16 many TRBV2
CSARDVVRTGGENSPLHF TRBJ1-6 18 few TRBV20-1
CASSQGTGPTGELFF TRBJ2-2 15 many TRBV4-3
CATKSPTTYNEQFF TRBJ2-1 14 - TRBV15
CASSFWGKPQHF TRBJ1-5 12 - TRBV12-3/TRBV12-4
CSARDLGATEAFF TRBJ1-1 13 - TRBV20-1
CASSLSLNQPQHF TRBJ1-5 13 - TRBV28
CASSTVYGIDNEQFF TRBJ2-1 15 - TRBV19
CASSQDWGPGQVDEQYF TRBJ2-7 17 many TRBV3-1
CASSYAAGEGDEQFF TRBJ2-1 15 many TRBV6-2/TRBV6-3
CASSPTGHSGNTIYF TRBJ1-3 15 - TRBV7-2
CASSQDLWGALGYTF TRBJ1-2 15 - TRBV4-3
CASGELNTEAFF TRBJ1-1 12 few TRBV9
CASSPRWGTDTQYF TRBJ2-3 14 few TRBV4-1
CSARTASGLDTDTQYF TRBJ2-3 16 few TRBV20-1
CASSFGNLRTPLHF TRBJ1-6 14 many TRBV27
CASGTVYNSPLHF TRBJ1-6 13 few TRBV12-3/TRBV12-4
CASSDSGGGVNEQFF TRBJ2-1 15 - TRBV6-4
CASSLGQENSPLHF TRBJ1-6 14 - TRBV7-6
CASSLYREEAVVTQYF TRBJ2-3 16 few TRBV11-2
CASSRTGFEQYF TRBJ2-7 12 many TRBV7-9
CSVSQGGGQPQHF TRBJ1-5 13 many TRBV29-1
CASSSPQGKAFF TRBJ1-1 12 - TRBV7-2
CSARDPSGISYGYTF TRBJ1-2 15 few TRBV20-1
CASSSWRAGGYGTDTQYF TRBJ2-3 18 - TRBV4-3
CASSSSGSFDTQYF TRBJ2-3 14 many TRBV12-3/TRBV12-4
CASSFFGKTDTQYF TRBJ2-3 14 many TRBV12-3/TRBV12-4
CSASLHHTYEQYF TRBJ2-7 13 - TRBV20-1
CSARSQISSYNEQFF TRBJ2-1 15 medium-sized TRBV20-1
CASSELGQRGEKLFF TRBJ1-4 15 many TRBV25-1
CSARETSNEQFF TRBJ2-1 12 few TRBV20-1
CSVWENTGELFF TRBJ2-2 12 - TRBV29-1
CASSYSLQVGTDTQYF TRBJ2-3 16 few TRBV6-2/TRBV6-3
CASSSGGIAGTYEQYF TRBJ2-7 16 few TRBV3-1
CASSEGAGEIQETQYF TRBJ2-5 16 - TRBV2
CASSSPDVQGANTEAFF TRBJ1-1 17 many TRBV7-9
CASSYGGAGYNEQFF TRBJ2-1 15 many TRBV7-6
CATSDLSPGTGYYEQYF TRBJ2-7 17 few TRBV24-1
CASSRLAGEAEQYF TRBJ2-7 14 few TRBV6-5
CASSPIRGNTEAFF TRBJ1-1 14 many TRBV7-9
CASSSTTGGSYEQYF TRBJ2-7 15 - TRBV7-9
CASAGSQETQYF TRBJ2-5 12 many TRBV5-1
CSARDGRVQSSGNTIYF TRBJ1-3 17 many TRBV20-1
CASSLRAPGHKANYGYTF TRBJ1-2 18 - TRBV4-3
CASSAPMGGTEAFF TRBJ1-1 14 many TRBV3-1
CASSFLRYEQYF TRBJ2-7 12 many TRBV28
CSARRLPRSDEQYF TRBJ2-7 14 - TRBV20-1
CASSSERGGRDEQFF TRBJ2-1 15 many TRBV7-8
CASSFGEGEAFF TRBJ1-1 12 - TRBV12-3/TRBV12-4
CSAGAKREPYEQYF TRBJ2-7 14 many TRBV20-1
CASTFIGGGWFF TRBJ2-1 12 few TRBV28
CASSLASTYEQYF TRBJ2-7 13 - TRBV5-1
CASSQDLGQGEAGELFF TRBJ2-2 17 - TRBV4-2